The count of the clone carrying this T cell receptor (beta chain) is one. The data were taken from a study of T cell changes during pregnancy in multiple sclerosis. Trimming took off 0 bases at V and 3 bases at J, with 6 bases between the two ends. The CDR3 has 13 residues. The germline CDR1 and CDR2 sequences are SGHKS and YYEKEE (reference sequence). This table comes from immunoSEQ multiplex PCR, and its TCRdb copy is limited to in-frame clones, with some not included. The sample shows 90,000 to 95,000 clones, 90% to 95% of them seen only once. The sequencing used peripheral blood, collected in the first trimester of pregnancy. The genes are TRBV5-5 and TRBJ1-1, with D hard to call. This clonotype was obtained from a female donor with multiple sclerosis, enrolled in a pregnancy study. CDR3 coding DNA: TGTGCCAGCAGCTTGGTGGCAGACACTGAAGCTTTCTTT. Protein product: CASSLVADTEAFF. The full variable domain, completed using reference TRBV5-5 and TRBJ1-1, is DAGVTQSPTHLIKTRGQQVTLRCSPISGHKSVSWYQQVLGQGPQFIFQYYEKEERGRGNFPDRFSARQFPNYSSELNVNALLLGDSALYLCASSLVADTEAFFGQGTRLTVV.